The 5 T cell receptor beta chains below all came from one sample that was sequenced in a study of shared clonotypes between healthy human individuals. The table came from immunoSEQ multiplex PCR; TCRdb's copy has only in-frame clones and leaves some out. The repertoire includes 2,100,000 or so clones, under 97% of them detected once, and approximately 0.13% sits in the top ten. Sequenced input: naive CD4+ T cells sorted from blood. As to subset: CD45RA+ positively selected. These receptors originate from a man younger than 35 in good health.

The chain carries TRBV10-2 and TRBJ1-2; 8 bases are shared with TRBD1. Trimming cost V 2 bases and J 2 bases; bases outside gene matches: 4. CDR1 and CDR2 from the germline V gene are WSHSY and SAAADI. The CDR3 sequence is 15 residues long. CDR3 DNA sequence: TGCGCCAGCAGTGAGCAGGGGGCAACAAACTATGGCTACACCTTC. The encoded protein is CASSEQGATNYGYTF.

The gene calls are TRBV10-1 and TRBJ1-6, with TRBD1 matching 9 bases. CDR3 length equals 14 residues. J was trimmed by 10 bases and V by 6 bases; bases with no gene match: 7. Germline loops: CDR1 WNHNN, CDR2 SYGVQD (reference sequence). This CDR3 reads CASSLGTGNSPLHF. In nucleotides, the CDR3 is TGCGCCAGCAGCCTTGGGACAGGGAACTCACCCCTCCACTTT.

The chain combines TRBV9 with TRBJ2-3; D gene ambiguous. Per germline, CDR1 SGDLS and CDR2 YYNGEE. The CDR3 loop spans 14 amino acids. V was clipped by 0 bases and J by 1 base, with 6 bases between them. CDR3 DNA sequence: TGTGCCAGCAGCGTAGAATTCGGCACAGATACGCAGTATTTT. This sequence encodes CASSVEFGTDTQYF.

A single count supports this clone. The sample carries other DNA sequences with the same CDR3. V usage is TRBV18 and J usage is TRBJ2-5; TRBD2 aligns across 9 bases. With V trimmed by 1 base and J by 5 bases, 2 bases remained unmatched. CDR3 length: 14 residues. Germline assignment: CDR1 KGHSH and CDR2 LQKENI. The CDR3: CASSPLAGVETQYF. For the CDR3, the DNA is TGTGCCAGCTCACCACTAGCGGGGGTGGAGACCCAGTACTTC.

The V and J genes are TRBV7-8 and TRBJ2-1; D is perhaps TRBD2 (5 bases). This CDR3 has 16 amino acids. The V end was cut by 1 base, the J end by 0 bases, with 10 bases between. CDR1 is SGHVS and CDR2 is FQNEAQ in the germline V gene. The CDR3 loop reads CASSLVGGTSYNEQFF. CDR3 nucleotide sequence: TGTGCCAGCAGCTTAGTAGGAGGAACCTCCTACAATGAGCAGTTCTTC.